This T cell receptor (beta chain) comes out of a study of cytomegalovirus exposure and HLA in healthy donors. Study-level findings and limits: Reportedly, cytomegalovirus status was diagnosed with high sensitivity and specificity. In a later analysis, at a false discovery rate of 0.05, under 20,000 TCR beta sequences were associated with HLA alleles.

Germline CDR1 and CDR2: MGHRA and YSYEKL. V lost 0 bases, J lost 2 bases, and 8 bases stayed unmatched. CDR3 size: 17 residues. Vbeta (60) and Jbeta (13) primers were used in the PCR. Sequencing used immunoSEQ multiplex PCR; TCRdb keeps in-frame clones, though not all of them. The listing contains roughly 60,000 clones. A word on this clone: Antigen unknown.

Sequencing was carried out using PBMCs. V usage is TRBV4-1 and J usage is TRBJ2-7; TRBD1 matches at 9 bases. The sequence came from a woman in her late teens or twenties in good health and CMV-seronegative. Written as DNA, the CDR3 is TGCGCCAGCAGCCAAGACACCGGGACAGGGAACCCCTACGAGCAGTACTTC. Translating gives CASSQDTGTGNPYEQYF.